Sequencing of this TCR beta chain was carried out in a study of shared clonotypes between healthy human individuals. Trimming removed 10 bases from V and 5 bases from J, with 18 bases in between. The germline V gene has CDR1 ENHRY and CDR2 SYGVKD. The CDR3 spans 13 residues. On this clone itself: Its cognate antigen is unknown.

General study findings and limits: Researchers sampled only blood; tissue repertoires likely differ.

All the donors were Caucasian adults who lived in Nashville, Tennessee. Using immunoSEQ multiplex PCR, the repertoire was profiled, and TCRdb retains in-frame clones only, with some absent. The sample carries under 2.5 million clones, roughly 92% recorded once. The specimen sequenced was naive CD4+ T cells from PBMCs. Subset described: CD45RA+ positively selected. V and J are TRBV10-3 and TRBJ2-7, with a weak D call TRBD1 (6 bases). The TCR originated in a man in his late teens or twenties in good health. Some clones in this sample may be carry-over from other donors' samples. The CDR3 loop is CATHRTESHEQYF. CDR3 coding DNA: TGTGCCACCCACCGGACAGAGAGCCACGAGCAGTACTTC.